Presented here are 3 T cell receptor beta chains from one specimen sequenced in a study of blood T cells in healthy people across ages. Sample-barcoded 5' priming and a J-beta primer mix drove a second PCR of about 6 to 11 cycles. MiXCR, run by TCRdb on the 5' RACE reads, gives a single entry per CDR3 protein. The table has 550,000 to 750,000 distinct CDR3 sequences, around a fifth seen once. The sequencing input was blood. These receptors all come from a man between 65 and 80 years old in good health.

A few counts support this clonotype. The CDR3 ends on some other residue instead of the conserved phenylalanine or tryptophan, so this is likely a read error. The rearrangement joins TRBV20-1 to TRBJ1-1; 9 bases line up with TRBD1. The junction had 11 bases not matched to a gene; V was cut back by 5 bases and J by 1 base. In germline, CDR1 is DFQATT, CDR2 SNEGSKA (reference sequence). The length of the CDR3 is 16 residues. This chain's CDR3 is CSAEGTGGRRNTEAFL. The CDR3 nucleotides are TGCAGTGCTGAAGGAACAGGGGGCCGCCGGAACACTGAAGCTTTCCTT.

This chain connects TRBV6-2 or TRBV6-3 to TRBJ2-3; 10 bases map to TRBD2. Germline V CDR1 and CDR2: MNHEY, SVGEGT. V lost 6 bases to trimming and J lost 7 bases; unmatched junction nucleotides: 13. The CDR3 covers 16 residues. The CDR3 region is CASRRTPSGSTYTQYF. The CDR3 DNA reads TGTGCCAGCAGACGGACCCCTAGCGGGAGCACTTATACGCAGTATTTT.

The chain employs TRBV25-1 and TRBJ2-2; weak D call: TRBD1 (6 bases). Germline values: CDR1 MGHDK, CDR2 SYGVNS. V dropped 6 bases and J dropped 6 bases, with 11 bases sitting between them. The CDR3 consists of 13 residues. CDR3 protein: CASSWGPAGELFF. As DNA, the CDR3 is TGTGCCAGCAGCTGGGGGCCTGCCGGGGAGCTGTTTTTT.